This T cell receptor (beta chain) was recovered during a study of blood T cell repertoires in COVID-19. Across the whole study: Spain, Italy and the United States supplied samples that represented acute and convalescent COVID-19. PBMCs, B-cell-depleted T cells, or T cells were the source of the cDNA or gDNA that made up the material.

Per the study methods: The authors estimated nucleated cell counts from reference gene primer amplification. Here immunoSEQ multiplex PCR was the method, and the copy in TCRdb shows in-frame clones only, minus some. Clone size and V and J calls were adopted from that table, with D and trimming inferred from the DNA. The sample shows about 400,000 clones, roughly 89% of them seen only once. A word on this clone: A junction boundary mismatches the germline segment, possibly from a read error.

The receptor's source is a woman aged 25 to 39 with acute or convalescent COVID-19. The sequencing sample was made of peripheral blood.

As DNA, the CDR3 is TGTGCCACCGGCAGCCCAGGGGCCAAAAACATTCAGTACTTC. Translated: CATGSPGAKNIQYF. The chain uses TRBV15 and TRBJ2-4; D might be TRBD1 (5 bases). Germline CDR1 reads LNHNV; CDR2 reads YYDKDF (reference sequence). The CDR3 has 14 residues. The whole variable domain, filled in from reference TRBV15 and TRBJ2-4, reads DAMVIQNPRYQVTQFGKPVTLSCSQTLNHNVMYWYQQKSSQAPKLLFHYYDKDFNNEADTPDNFQSRRPNTSFCFLDIRSPGLGDTAMYLCATGSPGAKNIQYFGAGTRLSVL.